This entry is about one T cell receptor (beta chain). As handled by the study authors: By means of reference gene primer amplification, nucleated cell counts were estimated. Profiling relied on immunoSEQ multiplex PCR, and the TCRdb table lists in-frame clones only, not all of them. Clonal size and the V and J genes are those of that table, whereas D and trimming came from the DNA. The sample contains approximately 110,000 clones, about 90% of which appear only once. V was pared by 5 bases and J by 4 bases, with 17 bases between. The germline V gene encodes CDR1 LNHDA and CDR2 SQIVND (reference sequence). CDR3 length: 15 amino acids. This sample stems from a study of blood T cell repertoires in COVID-19. Study at large: Material from acute and convalescent COVID-19 was sourced from the United States, Italy and Spain. The analysed material was cDNA or gDNA that came from T cells, B-cell-depleted T cells, or PBMCs.

The TCR was taken from a woman aged 50 to 60 with active or convalescent COVID-19. The specimen sequenced was peripheral blood. This rearrangement joins TRBV19 to TRBJ2-5, with D perhaps matching TRBD1 (5 bases). The chain's CDR3 is CASSGAKAFAETQYF. The CDR3 DNA sequence: TGTGCCAGTAGTGGGGCCAAAGCGTTCGCAGAGACCCAGTACTTC.